The 32 T cell receptor beta chains below all came from one sample that was sequenced in a study of cytomegalovirus exposure and HLA in healthy donors. Primers for the PCR totalled 60 Vbeta and 13 Jbeta. Some clones are missing from TCRdb's copy, which holds only in-frame ones; the method was immunoSEQ multiplex PCR. The sample shows some 160,000 clones, 60% to 85% of them seen only once. The sample consisted of PBMCs. These receptors all come from a middle-aged man in good health and CMV-seronegative.

V is TRBV5-6 and J is TRBJ2-5; D call uncertain. Germline CDR1 is SGHDT and CDR2 is YYEEEE. V lost 0 bases and J lost 4, with 7 bases in between. The CDR3 has 13 amino acids. The CDR3, as DNA: TGTGCCAGCAGCTTGGCAGTCTTAGAGACCCAGTACTTC. Protein product: CASSLAVLETQYF.

The V call is TRBV27, the J call TRBJ2-3; 8 bases match TRBD1. Germline V gene sequence: CDR1 MNHEY, CDR2 SMNVEV (reference sequence). V was clipped by 2 bases and J by 4 bases; unmatched bases: 14. This CDR3 spans 18 amino acids. CDR3 amino acids: CASSLEGTGRLAPDTQYF. DNA of the CDR3: TGTGCCAGCAGTTTAGAGGGGACAGGTCGGTTAGCCCCAGATACGCAGTATTTT.

J is TRBJ2-5 and V is TRBV30; 9 positions agree with TRBD2. Unmatched junction bases numbered 13, after V lost 3 bases and J lost 2 bases. The CDR3 has 17 amino acids. Germline CDR1 GTSNPN, CDR2 SVGIG (reference sequence). CDR3 nucleotides: TGTGCCTGGAGCGGGGGGGCAACTGCGGGAGGGCAAGAGACCCAGTACTTC. It is translated as CAWSGGATAGGQETQYF. Based on the CDR3 plus reference TRBV30 and TRBJ2-5, the full variable domain is SQTIHQWPATLVQPVGSPLSLECTVEGTSNPNLYWYRQAAGRGLQLLFYSVGIGQISSEVPQNLSASRPQDRQFILSSKKLLLSDSGFYLCAWSGGATAGGQETQYFGPGTRLLVL.

The J gene is TRBJ1-1, the V gene TRBV6-1; TRBD1 matches at 8 bases. Germline CDR1 MNHNS, CDR2 SASEGT. The CDR3 is 14 residues long. V shed 10 bases, J shed 0 bases, and the junction held 7 bases outside the gene matches. The CDR3: CATRTGIMNTEAFF. The CDR3 nucleotides are TGTGCCACAAGGACAGGGATTATGAACACTGAAGCTTTCTTT.

The chain recombines TRBV12-5 with TRBJ1-5; D not resolved. The CDR3 has 12 amino acids. V was trimmed by 3 bases and J by 3 bases, leaving 3 bases between them. Germline CDR1 is LGHNT and CDR2 is FRNRAP. This CDR3 is CASGFINQPQHF. CDR3 coding DNA: TGTGCTAGTGGTTTTATCAATCAGCCCCAGCATTTT.

V gene TRBV4-1 combines with J gene TRBJ2-2; 12 positions match TRBD2. The V gene end was trimmed by 0 bases and the J gene end by 6 bases; junction bases not matched to a gene: 8. Germline loops: CDR1 MGHRA, CDR2 YSYEKL. CDR3 length: 18 amino acids. CDR3 in amino acids: CASSQDKGLAGLSGELFF. The CDR3 DNA sequence: TGCGCCAGCAGCCAAGATAAAGGACTAGCGGGATTGTCCGGGGAGCTGTTTTTT.

The V and J genes are TRBV25-1 and TRBJ2-5, with D unclear. The J call could be wrong; TRBJ2-7 is a better fit for the DNA end. CDR3 length: 11 amino acids. Germline values: CDR1 MGHDK, CDR2 SYGVNS. DNA of the CDR3: TGTGCCAGCAGTACGCCCTACGAGCAGTACTTC. The encoded protein is CASSTPYEQYF.

This chain joins TRBV7-2 and TRBJ2-7; D gene uncertain. Between the trimmed V and J ends, which lost 4 bases and 5 bases, there was a span of 15 bases. CDR3 size: 14 residues. CDR1 is SGHTA and CDR2 is FQGNSA in the germline V gene. CDR3 amino acids: CASSSGEDPHEQYF. The CDR3, as DNA: TGTGCCAGCAGCTCCGGAGAGGATCCCCACGAGCAGTACTTC.

A single count supports this clone. The genes are TRBV7-2 and TRBJ2-2, with D perhaps matching TRBD2 (5 bases). Looked up from germline, CDR1 is SGHTA and CDR2 is FQGNSA. CDR3 length equals 14 residues. V was pared by 5 bases and J by 4 bases, with 11 bases between. In nucleotides, the CDR3 is TGTGCCAGCAGCCGGGAACCCCCCACCGGGGAGCTGTTTTTT. It specifies CASSREPPTGELFF.

The chain recombines TRBV7-2 with TRBJ2-3; TRBD2 matches 9 bases. CDR3 length: 18 residues. CDR1 is SGHTA, CDR2 FQGNSA, per germline. Germline trimming cut 2 bases from V and 7 bases from J; bases unmatched to any gene: 16. CDR3 DNA sequence: TGTGCCAGCAGCTTAATCCTAGGTAGCGGGGGTCCCTTTCATACGCAGTATTTT. Protein product: CASSLILGSGGPFHTQYF.

Regarding this clone: One junction end does not reproduce the germline sequence, and a read error may be involved. The sample carries other DNA sequences with the same CDR3. The rearrangement uses TRBV5-1 and TRBJ2-2; 10 nucleotides match TRBD1. Germline CDR1 is SGHRS and CDR2 is YFSETQ. This CDR3 has 15 residues. The CDR3 here is CASSSGTGDTGELFF. CDR3 DNA: TGCGCCAGCAGCTCCGGGACAGGGGACACTGGGGAGCTGTTTTTT.

This chain links TRBV6-5 with TRBJ2-5, with TRBD2 identical over 11 bases. CDR3 length: 15 residues. Per the germline V gene, CDR1 is MNHEY and CDR2 is SVGAGI. The trim removed 4 bases at V and 5 bases at J, leaving 6 bases unmatched. CDR3 sequence reads: CASSSLAGGRETQYF. The DNA of the CDR3 is TGTGCCAGCAGTTCGCTAGCGGGGGGTCGGGAGACCCAGTACTTC.

The J gene is TRBJ2-5, the V gene TRBV11-3, with D perhaps matching TRBD2 (5 bases). The CDR3 length is 15 residues. Trimming left V 5 bases short and J 3 bases short, with 16 bases between. CDR1 SGHNT and CDR2 YENEEA come from the germline V gene. For the CDR3, the DNA is TGTGCCAGCAGCCAACCCGGACTTTCGAAAGAGACCCAGTACTTC. Its translation is CASSQPGLSKETQYF.

The rearrangement links TRBV30 to TRBJ1-4; 7 bases fit TRBD1. This CDR3 is 14 amino acids long. Germline lookup yields CDR1 GTSNPN and CDR2 SVGIG (reference sequence). Unmatched junction bases numbered 6, after V lost 1 base and J lost 7 bases. The CDR3 sequence is CAWSDGQEGEKLFF. The DNA of the CDR3 is TGTGCCTGGAGTGATGGACAGGAGGGTGAAAAACTGTTTTTT.

The chain uses TRBV27 and TRBJ1-2; D may be TRBD1 (5 bases). Germline V CDR1 and CDR2: MNHEY, SMNVEV (reference sequence). Between the trimmed V and J ends, which lost 6 bases and 4 bases, there was a span of 15 bases. The CDR3 is 14 amino acids. This CDR3 is CASSLFGGSYGYTF. For the CDR3, the DNA is TGTGCCAGCAGCCTGTTTGGGGGGAGCTATGGCTACACCTTC.

CDR3 sequence (DNA): TGTGCCAGCAGCCCGGGTAATTTTAACTATGGCTACACCTTC. It translates to CASSPGNFNYGYTF. The chain carries TRBV11-2 and TRBJ1-2; D unresolved. The germline CDR1 and CDR2 sequences are SGHAT and FQNNGV. The CDR3 consists of 14 residues. V lost 5 bases and J 1 base, leaving 11 bases between the germline ends.

The rearrangement uses TRBV9 and TRBJ1-3, with a tentative D call TRBD1 (6 bases). The CDR3 sequence is 17 residues long. Per the germline V gene, CDR1 is SGDLS and CDR2 is YYNGEE. The V and J ends lost 3 bases and 4 bases respectively, with 20 bases between them. CDR3 loop: CASSAYSGGLEGNTIYF. DNA for the CDR3: TGTGCCAGCAGCGCGTACTCGGGGGGCTTAGAAGGAAACACCATATATTTT.

V gene TRBV7-6 combines with J gene TRBJ2-7; 7 bases match TRBD2. Trimming cost V 3 bases and J 3 bases; bases outside gene matches: 2. The length of the CDR3 is 13 residues. Germline CDR1 SGHVS, CDR2 FNYEAQ. For the CDR3, the DNA is TGTGCCAGCAGCTTGGGGAGGGACTACGAGCAGTACTTC. Translation: CASSLGRDYEQYF.

The chain joins TRBV12-5 to TRBJ2-5, with TRBD2 matching over 10 bases. Germline lookup yields CDR1 LGHNT and CDR2 FRNRAP. The CDR3 runs to 14 residues. As DNA, the CDR3 is TGTGCCAGCCTCCTAGCGGGGGATGAGGAGACCCAGTACTTC. Translating it yields CASLLAGDEETQYF.

The chain couples TRBV12-2 to TRBJ2-7; TRBD1, the table's D call, lacks a check against the DNA. TRBV12-2 is classified as a pseudogene. The length of the CDR3 is 20 residues. The CDR3 sequence: CASRLEPGQDLARGLYEQYF. Written as DNA, the CDR3 is TGTGCAAGTCGCTTAGAACCGGGACAGGATTTGGCCCGGGGCCTATACGAGCAGTACTTC.

This clone appeared once. The chain employs TRBV9 and TRBJ1-1; D ambiguous. Germline CDR1 and CDR2: SGDLS and YYNGEE. V was cut by 4 bases and J by 0 bases, with 13 bases left in between. The CDR3 is 15 residues long. CDR3 sequence (DNA): TGTGCCAGCAGCCCCAAGGACTTCCTGAACACTGAAGCTTTCTTT. Its protein product is CASSPKDFLNTEAFF.

In this sample, this clone turned up once. CDR3 region: CASSPTGSYEQYF. CDR3 DNA: TGTGCCAGCAGTCCGACAGGCTCCTACGAGCAGTACTTC. The chain combines TRBV6-1 with TRBJ2-7; D is possibly TRBD1 (6 bases). The CDR3 totals 13 residues. V lost 5 bases and J lost 0, with 8 bases in between. Germline V gene lookup returns CDR1 MNHNS and CDR2 SASEGT.

This rearrangement joins TRBV11-2 to TRBJ2-7; 12 bases map to TRBD1. Trimming cost V 6 bases and J 4 bases; bases outside gene matches: 7. The V gene's germline CDR1 is SGHAT and CDR2 FQNNGV. This CDR3 comprises 15 residues. The CDR3 loop is CASSPGTGGSYEQYF. For the CDR3, the DNA is TGTGCCAGCAGTCCCGGGACAGGGGGCTCGTACGAGCAGTACTTC.

The chain links TRBV5-1 to TRBJ2-5; a weak D match, TRBD2 (7 bases). Germline V gene data show CDR1 as SGHRS and CDR2 as YFSETQ. This CDR3 has 16 residues. V was shortened by 4 bases and J by 1 base, with 17 bases between the two germline ends. The CDR3 DNA reads as TGCGCCAGCAGCCGGAGGGGCGGGGGCCCCCAAGAGACCCAGTACTTC. Its protein is CASSRRGGGPQETQYF.

V usage is TRBV7-6 and J usage is TRBJ2-3, with 8 bases that match TRBD1. Trimming removed 0 bases from V and 3 bases from J; junction bases left unmatched: 8. The CDR3 sequence is 17 residues long. Germline lookup yields CDR1 SGHVS and CDR2 FNYEAQ. CDR3 in DNA: TGTGCCAGCAGCTTAGCGCTCGGACAGGGCCCGACAGATACGCAGTATTTT. The encoded protein is CASSLALGQGPTDTQYF. The variable domain in full, with the rest retrieved from reference TRBV7-6 and TRBJ2-3, is GAGVSQSPRYKVTKRGQDVALRCDPISGHVSLYWYRQALGQGPEFLTYFNYEAQQDKSGLPNDRFSAERPEGSISTLTIQRTEQRDSAMYRCASSLALGQGPTDTQYFGPGTRLTVL.

The rearrangement links TRBV5-5 to TRBJ2-1, with D perhaps TRBD2 (6 bases). Germline CDR1 reads SGHKS; CDR2 reads YYEKEE (reference sequence). V was shortened by 4 bases and J by 7 bases, with 15 bases between the two germline ends. The CDR3 is made up of 14 amino acids. The CDR3, as DNA: TGTGCCAGCAGCCAGATGGGAGGCAAGAATGAGCAGTTCTTC. It specifies CASSQMGGKNEQFF.

The genes are TRBV5-5 and TRBJ1-2; tentatively, D is TRBD1 (5 bases). There are 14 residues in the CDR3. Germline assignment: CDR1 SGHKS and CDR2 YYEKEE (reference sequence). Trimming took off 0 bases at V and 4 bases at J, with 10 bases between the two ends. CDR3 DNA: TGTGCCAGCAGCTTGGACAGGTCATCCTATGGCTACACCTTC. It translates to CASSLDRSSYGYTF.

The chain has TRBV2 and TRBJ2-6, with 8 bases that match TRBD1. Losses at the gene ends were 6 bases for V and 1 base for J; bases not matched to a gene: 11. This CDR3 contains 18 residues. CDR1 is SNHLY, CDR2 FYNNEI, per germline. The CDR3 DNA follows: TGTGCCAGCAGGCCGGGACAGGTTCCATCTTCTGGGGCCAACGTCCTGACTTTC. Protein sequence: CASRPGQVPSSGANVLTF.

In this sample, this clone turned up a few times. The chain uses TRBV2 and TRBJ1-1, with TRBD1 as a possible D gene (6 bases). Germline V gives CDR1 SNHLY, CDR2 FYNNEI. Deletions cut 6 bases from V and 9 bases from J, with 23 bases between. The CDR3 sequence is 15 residues long. The CDR3 sequence: CASSGTGSRTVKAFF. Written as DNA, the CDR3 is TGTGCCAGCAGCGGTACAGGGAGTAGGACGGTCAAAGCTTTCTTT.

The rearrangement uses TRBV19 and TRBJ1-1; D gene ambiguous. Germline V CDR1 and CDR2: LNHDA, SQIVND (reference sequence). This CDR3 has 15 residues. V dropped 2 bases and J dropped 1 base, with 11 bases sitting between them. The CDR3 sequence is CASSITRNPNTEAFF. The CDR3 DNA follows: TGTGCCAGTAGTATAACCAGGAACCCGAACACTGAAGCTTTCTTT.

The chain combines TRBV27 with TRBJ2-7; D may be TRBD1 (6 bases). CDR3 length: 16 residues. V lost 2 bases to trimming and J lost 3 bases, with 17 bases between them. From germline, CDR1 is MNHEY and CDR2 SMNVEV (reference sequence). The DNA for the CDR3 is TGTGCCAGCAGTTTAAGCCGAAGGGGGTATCTCTACGAGCAGTACTTC. Its protein is CASSLSRRGYLYEQYF.

V and J are TRBV27 and TRBJ2-7; 8 nucleotides align to TRBD1. The CDR3 totals 14 residues. Germline loops: CDR1 MNHEY, CDR2 SMNVEV (reference sequence). The junction had 6 bases not matched to a gene; V was cut back by 2 bases and J by 6 bases. The CDR3 bases are TGTGCCAGCAGTTTAGGGCAGGGGGCCGGCGAGCAGTACTTC. Translation: CASSLGQGAGEQYF.